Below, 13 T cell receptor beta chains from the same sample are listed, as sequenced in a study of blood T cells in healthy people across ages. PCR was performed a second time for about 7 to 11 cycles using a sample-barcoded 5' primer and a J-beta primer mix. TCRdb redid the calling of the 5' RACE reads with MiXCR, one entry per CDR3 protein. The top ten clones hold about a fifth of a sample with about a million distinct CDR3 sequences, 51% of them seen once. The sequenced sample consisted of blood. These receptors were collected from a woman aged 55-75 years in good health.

CDR3 in amino acids: CASSLVAGGEGFNNEQFF. DNA for the CDR3: TGTGCCAGCAGCTTAGTCGCAGGGGGCGAAGGTTTTAACAATGAGCAGTTCTTC. The chain links TRBV7-7 to TRBJ2-1; TRBD1 aligns across 8 bases. Germline V lookup: CDR1 SSHAT, CDR2 FNYEAQ (reference sequence). Trimming at V came to 1 base and at J to 5 bases, leaving 13 bases not matched to a gene. The CDR3 spans 18 residues.

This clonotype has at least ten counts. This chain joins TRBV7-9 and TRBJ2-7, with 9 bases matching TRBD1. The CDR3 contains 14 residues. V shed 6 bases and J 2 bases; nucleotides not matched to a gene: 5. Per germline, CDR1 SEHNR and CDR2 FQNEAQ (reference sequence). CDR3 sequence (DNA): TGTGCCAGCAGTAGCCGGGACAGGGCCTACGAGCAGTACTTC. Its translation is CASSSRDRAYEQYF.

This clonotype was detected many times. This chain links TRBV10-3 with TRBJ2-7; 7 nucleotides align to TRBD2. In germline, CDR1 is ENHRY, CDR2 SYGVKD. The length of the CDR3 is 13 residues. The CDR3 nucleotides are TGTGCAGCGGGGCCAGGGATCTCCTACGAGCAGTACTTC. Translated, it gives CAAGPGISYEQYF.

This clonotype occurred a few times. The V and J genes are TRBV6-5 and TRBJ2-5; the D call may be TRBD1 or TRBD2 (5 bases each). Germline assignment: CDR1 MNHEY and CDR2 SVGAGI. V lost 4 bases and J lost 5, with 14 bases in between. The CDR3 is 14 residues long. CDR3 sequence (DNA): TGTGCCAGCAGTTTTGGGGGAGATGGTGAGACCCAGTACTTC. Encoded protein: CASSFGGDGETQYF.

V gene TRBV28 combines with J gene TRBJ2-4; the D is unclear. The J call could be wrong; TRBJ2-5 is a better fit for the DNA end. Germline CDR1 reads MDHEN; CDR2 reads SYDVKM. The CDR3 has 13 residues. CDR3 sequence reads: CASSQTWEETQYF. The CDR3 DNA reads TGTGCCAGCAGTCAGACCTGGGAAGAGACCCAGTACTTC.

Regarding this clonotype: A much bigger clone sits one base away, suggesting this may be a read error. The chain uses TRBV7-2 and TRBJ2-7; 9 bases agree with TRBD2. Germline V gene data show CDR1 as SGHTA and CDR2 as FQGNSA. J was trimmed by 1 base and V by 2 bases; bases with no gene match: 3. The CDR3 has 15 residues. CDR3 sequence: CASSLSTSGSYEQYF. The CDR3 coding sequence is TGTGCCAGCAGCTTAAGCACTAGCGGGTCCTACGAGCAGTACTTC.

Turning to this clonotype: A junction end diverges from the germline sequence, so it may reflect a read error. The CDR3 sequence: CSARRQGKNEELFF. The CDR3 region has the DNA TGCAGTGCTCGGAGACAGGGTAAAAATGAAGAACTGTTTTTT. The genes are TRBV20-1 and TRBJ1-4, with 7 bases matching TRBD1. This CDR3 is built from 14 residues. CDR1 DFQATT and CDR2 SNEGSKA come from the germline V gene (reference sequence).

CDR3 DNA sequence: TGCAGTGCCGGGTTCGACAGGGGTCGTGGCTATGGCTACACCTTC. Translating it yields CSAGFDRGRGYGYTF. The rearrangement joins TRBV20-1 to TRBJ1-2, with 8 bases that match TRBD1. The J segment lost 4 bases and the V segment lost 6 bases, leaving 13 bases of the junction unmatched. Germline values: CDR1 DFQATT, CDR2 SNEGSKA (reference sequence). The CDR3 has 15 amino acids.

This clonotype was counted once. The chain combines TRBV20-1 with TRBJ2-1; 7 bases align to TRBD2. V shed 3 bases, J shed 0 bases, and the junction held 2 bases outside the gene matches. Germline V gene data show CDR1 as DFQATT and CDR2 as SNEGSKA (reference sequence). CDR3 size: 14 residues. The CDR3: CSASTGGSYNEQFF. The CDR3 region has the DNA TGCAGTGCTAGTACGGGAGGCTCCTACAATGAGCAGTTCTTC.

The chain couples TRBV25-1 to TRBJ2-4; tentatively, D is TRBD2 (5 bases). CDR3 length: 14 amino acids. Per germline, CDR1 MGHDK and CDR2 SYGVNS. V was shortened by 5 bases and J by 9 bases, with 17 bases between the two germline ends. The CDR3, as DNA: TGTGCCAGCAGTTCCCCCGGCACCGAGGGCATTCAGTACTTC. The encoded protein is CASSSPGTEGIQYF.

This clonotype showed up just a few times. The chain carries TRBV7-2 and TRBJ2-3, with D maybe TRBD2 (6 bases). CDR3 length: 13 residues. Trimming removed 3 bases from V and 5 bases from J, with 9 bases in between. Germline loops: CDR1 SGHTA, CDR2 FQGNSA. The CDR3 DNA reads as TGTGCCAGCAGCTTGACTAGAGAAGATACGCAGTATTTT. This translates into CASSLTREDTQYF.

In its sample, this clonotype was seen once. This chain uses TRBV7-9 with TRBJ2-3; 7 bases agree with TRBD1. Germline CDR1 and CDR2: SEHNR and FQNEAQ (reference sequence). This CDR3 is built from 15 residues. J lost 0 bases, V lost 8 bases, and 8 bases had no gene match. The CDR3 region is CASLRQGGSTDTQYF. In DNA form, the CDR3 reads TGTGCCAGCCTAAGACAGGGTGGGAGCACAGATACGCAGTATTTT.

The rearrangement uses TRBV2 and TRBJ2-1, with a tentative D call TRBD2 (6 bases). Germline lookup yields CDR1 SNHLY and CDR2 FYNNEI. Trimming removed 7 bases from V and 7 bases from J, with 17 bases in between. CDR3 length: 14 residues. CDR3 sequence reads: CASKFRGGRNEQFF. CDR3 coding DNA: TGTGCCAGCAAATTTCGCGGAGGGAGGAATGAGCAGTTCTTC.